This is a list of T cell receptor beta chains from one sample in a study of blood T cell repertoires in COVID-19. The assay was immunoSEQ multiplex PCR, and TCRdb's table has in-frame clones only and misses some. The sample lists 90,000 to 110,000 clones; 65% to 90% were seen once. Material: peripheral blood. These receptors came from an older man with acute or convalescent COVID-19. Each CDR3 is given with its conserved first and last residue. A D gene is named only where the DNA matches it firmly. Only some rows state a clone size, as once, few, many or a class for expanded clones.

v_gene	d_gene	abundance	j_gene	CDR3nt	CDR3aa
TRBV5-8	.	.	TRBJ2-5	TGTGCCAGCAGCTGGAGGGGAGAGACCCAGTACTTC	CASSWRGETQYF
TRBV3-1/TRBV3-2	TRBD2	.	TRBJ2-1	TGTGCCAGCAGCCCCCTAGCGGGAGGGCCCTACAATGAGCAGTTCTTC	CASSPLAGGPYNEQFF
TRBV3-1/TRBV3-2	TRBD2	.	TRBJ2-1	TGTGCCAGCAGCCAAGGGCTAGCGGTCAACAATGAGCAGTTCTTC	CASSQGLAVNNEQFF
TRBV27	TRBD2	.	TRBJ2-5	TGTGCCAGCAGTTCGCCCCTCGGACTAGCGGGGGAGACCCAGTACTTC	CASSSPLGLAGETQYF
TRBV6-5	.	.	TRBJ2-2	TGTGCCAGCAGTTGGACAGACGGCACCGGGGAGCTGTTTTTT	CASSWTDGTGELFF
TRBV2	TRBD1	.	TRBJ1-5	TGTGCCAGCAGGTTGACAGGGAATCAGCCCCAGCATTTT	CASRLTGNQPQHF
TRBV27	.	.	TRBJ1-2	TGTGCCAGCAGTTCCCAGGGCGGTCGTGTTGGCTACACCTTC	CASSSQGGRVGYTF
TRBV19	.	.	TRBJ1-4	TGTGCCAGTAGTAGACAGCTTAATGAAAAACTGTTTTTT	CASSRQLNEKLFF
TRBV7-3	.	.	TRBJ1-1	TGTGCCAGCAGCTTATCCGGGATCACTGAAGCTTTCTTT	CASSLSGITEAFF
TRBV5-1	TRBD2	once	TRBJ2-3	TGCGCCAGCAGCTTCGCGGGTAGCGGGAGTACGACAGATACGCAGTATTTT	CASSFAGSGSTTDTQYF
TRBV7-2	.	.	TRBJ2-7	TGTGCCAGCACGGTGAGCTCCTACGAGCAGTACTTC	CASTVSSYEQYF
TRBV28	TRBD1	few	TRBJ1-6	TGTGCCAGCAGTACGGCTGCAGGGGGTGATTCACCCCTCCACTTT	CASSTAAGGDSPLHF
TRBV16	.	.	TRBJ1-1	TGTGCCAGCAGCCCAGCAGGGACGGGAGCGAACACTGAAGCTTTCTTT	CASSPAGTGANTEAFF
TRBV9	TRBD1	.	TRBJ2-3	TGTGCCAGCGGGATGGGACAGGGGGTAGATACGCAGTATTTT	CASGMGQGVDTQYF
TRBV28	.	.	TRBJ1-5	TGTGCCAGCACCCCACCCCGCAGGGGCGATCAGCCCCAGCATTTT	CASTPPRRGDQPQHF
TRBV5-1	.	.	TRBJ2-6	TGCGCCAGCAGCCCCACAGGGTACTCTGGGGCCAACGTCCTGACTTTC	CASSPTGYSGANVLTF
TRBV29-1	TRBD2	few	TRBJ2-3	TGCAGCGTATCATCCGGGGGGGATACGCAGTATTTT	CSVSSGGDTQYF
TRBV29-1	.	.	TRBJ1-1	TGCAGCGCCGCGCCCTATCGGTACACTGAAGCTTTCTTT	CSAAPYRYTEAFF
TRBV6-2/TRBV6-3	TRBD1	.	TRBJ1-1	TGTGCCAGCAGTTTCCGGGACAGGGGGTCGGGCACTGAAGCTTTCTTT	CASSFRDRGSGTEAFF
TRBV28	TRBD1	.	TRBJ1-6	TGTGCCAGCGTATCCCCGACAGGGAAGAATTCACCCCTCCACTTT	CASVSPTGKNSPLHF
TRBV28	.	.	TRBJ2-7	TGTGCCAGCAGTCCCATCGATAGACAGCCCTACGAGCAGTACTTC	CASSPIDRQPYEQYF
TRBV6-6	.	.	TRBJ1-1	TGTGCCAGCAGTTATCAGGGGATGAACACTGAAGCTTTCTTT	CASSYQGMNTEAFF
TRBV7-2	.	.	TRBJ2-4	TGTGCCAGCAGCTTAGAGCTAGTCCAAAACATTCAGTACTTC	CASSLELVQNIQYF
TRBV19	.	few	TRBJ2-1	TGTGCCAGTAGTCGAGCTGGGCCTTACAATGAGCAGTTCTTC	CASSRAGPYNEQFF
TRBV30	TRBD2	.	TRBJ2-7	TGTGCCTATCTTAGCGGGAACTCCTACGAGCAGTACTTC	CAYLSGNSYEQYF
TRBV10-2	.	.	TRBJ1-4	TGCGCCAGCACCCCGGCGGTAACTAATGAAAAACTGTTTTTT	CASTPAVTNEKLFF
TRBV7-2	TRBD1	.	TRBJ2-4	TGTGCCAGCAGCTTACCCGACAGGGCTAAAAACATTCAGTACTTC	CASSLPDRAKNIQYF
TRBV19	TRBD1	.	TRBJ1-6	TGTGCCACCAAGGACAGGGAGAGAAATTCACCCCTCCACTTT	CATKDRERNSPLHF
TRBV3-1/TRBV3-2	TRBD1	.	TRBJ1-4	TGTGCCAGCAGCCAAGATCCAGGGGGCAGGGAAAAACTGTTTTTT	CASSQDPGGREKLFF
TRBV18	.	.	TRBJ2-1	TGTGCCAGCTCACCAAACTTAGACAGGAATGAGCAGTTCTTC	CASSPNLDRNEQFF
TRBV30	.	.	TRBJ2-7	TGTGCCTGGAGTGACTCCTTCTACGAGCAGTACTTC	CAWSDSFYEQYF